Presented here are 5 T cell receptor beta chains from one specimen sequenced in a study of beta chain features in type 1 diabetes. Investigators reverse transcribed all isolated RNA, so they sequenced expressed TCRB transcripts. The protocol was immunoSEQ multiplex PCR, while the TCRdb copy is restricted to in-frame clones and leaves out a portion. This sample has about 930,000 clones, with about 17% found just once. The sequencing sample was made of naive CD4+ T cells from blood. Source of these receptors: a woman aged 18 to 35 in good health.

The chain is built from TRBV12-5 and TRBJ2-7; TRBD2 matches 8 bases. The V gene's germline CDR1 is LGHNT and CDR2 FRNRAP. The CDR3 has 15 residues. Losses at the gene ends were 7 bases for V and 2 bases for J; bases not matched to a gene: 10. The CDR3 reads CASAQAGAGAYEQYF. CDR3 in DNA: TGTGCTAGTGCTCAAGCGGGGGCAGGTGCCTACGAGCAGTACTTC.

This clone has just a few counts. V gene TRBV7-2 combines with J gene TRBJ1-1, with a weak D call TRBD1 (6 bases). V lost 5 bases and J 10 bases, leaving 17 bases between the germline ends. Germline CDR1 is SGHTA and CDR2 is FQGNSA. The CDR3 has 13 amino acids. Here the CDR3 DNA reads TGTGCCAGCAGCACCGATTACAGGGTCGGAGCTTTCTTT. Amino acids: CASSTDYRVGAFF.

This clone has a handful of counts. V and J are TRBV29-1 and TRBJ2-5; D ambiguous. The CDR3 totals 15 residues. Trimming pared 3 bases from V and 5 bases from J, leaving 19 bases between. Germline CDR1 and CDR2: SQVTM and ANQGSEA. CDR3: CSVEIGRTAEETQYF. The DNA of the CDR3 is TGCAGCGTTGAGATAGGCAGGACCGCAGAGGAGACCCAGTACTTC.

The rearrangement joins TRBV7-2 to TRBJ2-1; 11 bases map to TRBD2. Germline values: CDR1 SGHTA, CDR2 FQGNSA. The CDR3 has 13 residues. V was clipped by 5 bases and J by 8 bases; unmatched bases: 2. CDR3 loop: CASSAGLADEQFF. The DNA for the CDR3 is TGTGCCAGCAGCGCGGGACTAGCGGATGAGCAGTTCTTC.

This clone was counted a few times. This rearrangement joins TRBV6-5 to TRBJ2-7, with 7 bases identical to TRBD2. V trimming: 8 bases; J trimming: 0 bases; junction bases outside the gene matches: 10. Germline V gene lookup returns CDR1 MNHEY and CDR2 SVGAGI. There are 15 residues in the CDR3. The CDR3 here is CASHSLAADSYEQYF. The CDR3, as DNA: TGTGCCAGCCACTCGCTAGCGGCGGACTCCTACGAGCAGTACTTC.